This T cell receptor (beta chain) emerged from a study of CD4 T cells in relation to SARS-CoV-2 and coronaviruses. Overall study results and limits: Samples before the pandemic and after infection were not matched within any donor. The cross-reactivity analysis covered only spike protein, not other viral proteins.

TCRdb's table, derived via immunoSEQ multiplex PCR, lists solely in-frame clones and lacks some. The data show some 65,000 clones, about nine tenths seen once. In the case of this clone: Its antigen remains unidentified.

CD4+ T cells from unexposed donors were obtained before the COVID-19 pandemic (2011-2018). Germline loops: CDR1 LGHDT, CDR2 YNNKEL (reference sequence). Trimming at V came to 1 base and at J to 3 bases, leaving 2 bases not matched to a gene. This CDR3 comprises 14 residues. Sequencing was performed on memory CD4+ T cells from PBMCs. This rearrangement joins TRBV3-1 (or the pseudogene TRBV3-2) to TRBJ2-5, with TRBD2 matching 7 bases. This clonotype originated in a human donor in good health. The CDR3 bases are TGTGCCAGCAGCCAAGTGGCGGGAGAAGAGACCCAGTACTTC. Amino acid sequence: CASSQVAGEETQYF.